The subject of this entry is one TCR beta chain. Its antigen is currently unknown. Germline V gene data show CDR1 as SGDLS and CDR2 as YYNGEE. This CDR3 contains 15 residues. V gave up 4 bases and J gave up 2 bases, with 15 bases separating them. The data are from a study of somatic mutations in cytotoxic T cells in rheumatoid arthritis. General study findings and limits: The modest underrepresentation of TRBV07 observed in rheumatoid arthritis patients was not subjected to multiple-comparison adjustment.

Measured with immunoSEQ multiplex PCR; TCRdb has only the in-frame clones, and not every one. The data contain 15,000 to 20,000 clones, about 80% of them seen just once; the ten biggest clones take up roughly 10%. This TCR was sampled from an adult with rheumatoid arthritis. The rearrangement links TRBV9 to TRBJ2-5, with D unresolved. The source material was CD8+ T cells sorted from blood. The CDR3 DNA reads TGTGCCAGCAGCTCGGGTCGGCTACTGCAAGAGACCCAGTACTTC. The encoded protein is CASSSGRLLQETQYF.